What follows are 9 T cell receptor beta chains derived from one specimen sequenced in a study of CD8+ T cells in alopecia areata. RNA, once extracted, was reverse transcribed into cDNA for use as the sequencing template. This table comes from immunoSEQ multiplex PCR, and its TCRdb copy is limited to in-frame clones, with some not included. The sample carries 130,000 to 150,000 clones, approximately 60% recorded once. Material for sequencing was CD8+ T cells sorted from blood. The receptors come from a human donor in good health.

The CDR3 loop reads CASSLQDRGLHYGYTF. The DNA of the CDR3 is TGTGCCAGCAGCTTACAGGACAGGGGGCTGCACTATGGCTACACCTTC. The rearrangement uses TRBV7-9 and TRBJ1-2; TRBD1 matches 11 bases. Germline V gene data show CDR1 as SEHNR and CDR2 as FQNEAQ (reference sequence). This CDR3 is 16 amino acids long. J gave up 3 bases and V 2 bases, and 5 bases lay outside the gene matches. The whole variable domain, remainder taken from reference TRBV7-9 and TRBJ1-2, is DTGVSQNPRHKITKRGQNVTFRCDPISEHNRLYWYRQTLGQGPEFLTYFQNEAQLEKSRLLSDRFSAERPKGSFSTLEIQRTEQGDSAMYLCASSLQDRGLHYGYTFGSGTRLTVV.

The chain combines TRBV18 with TRBJ2-1; TRBD1 matches 7 bases. From germline, CDR1 is KGHSH and CDR2 LQKENI. After removal of 1 base from V and 3 bases from J, the junction contained 0 bases not matched to a gene. The CDR3 sequence is 14 residues long. The CDR3 DNA follows: TGTGCCAGCTCACCACGGGACAGCTACAATGAGCAGTTCTTC. This codes for CASSPRDSYNEQFF.

The chain uses TRBV7-9 and TRBJ2-5, with 14 nucleotides matching TRBD2. V lost 4 bases to trimming and J lost 4 bases; unmatched junction nucleotides: 8. Germline loops: CDR1 SEHNR, CDR2 FQNEAQ (reference sequence). The CDR3 has 17 amino acids. CDR3 loop: CASSSGTSGRIAETQYF. The DNA for the CDR3 is TGTGCCAGCAGCTCCGGGACTAGCGGGAGAATAGCAGAGACCCAGTACTTC.

The V gene is TRBV2, the J gene TRBJ2-2; the match to TRBD2 covers 8 bases. Germline CDR1 SNHLY, CDR2 FYNNEI. V shed 9 bases, J shed 0 bases, and the junction held 6 bases outside the gene matches. This CDR3 has 15 residues. CDR3 in amino acids: CARSSGNTNTGELFF. Written as DNA, the CDR3 is TGTGCCAGGAGTAGCGGGAATACGAACACCGGGGAGCTGTTTTTT. Drawing the rest from reference TRBV2 and TRBJ2-2, the complete variable domain is EPEVTQTPSHQVTQMGQEVILRCVPISNHLYFYWYRQILGQKVEFLVSFYNNEISEKSEIFDDQFSVERPDGSNFTLKIRSTKLEDSAMYFCARSSGNTNTGELFFGEGSRLTVL.

This clone turned up a few times. The CDR3 DNA is TGCAGCGTTCTCAGCGGTTCCTACAATGAGCAGTTCTTC. Protein sequence: CSVLSGSYNEQFF. The chain carries TRBV29-1 and TRBJ2-1, with D perhaps TRBD2 (5 bases). The CDR3 runs 13 residues. Trimming shortened V by 5 bases and J by 1 base, and 9 bases separated the two germline ends. Germline V CDR1 and CDR2: SQVTM, ANQGSEA.

This clone was seen a few times. The junction departs from the called germline gene at one end, perhaps through a read error. The rearrangement links TRBV2 to TRBJ2-1, with no clear D. Germline V gene lookup returns CDR1 SNHLY and CDR2 FYNNEI. The CDR3 covers 11 residues. The CDR3 DNA reads as TGCGCCGAGAGGCTACCGAATGAGCAGTTCTTC. It encodes CAERLPNEQFF.

CDR3 sequence reads: CASSLNIWSGELFF. CDR3 nucleotide sequence: TGCGCCAGCAGCTTGAACATTTGGTCCGGGGAGCTGTTTTTT. The rearrangement joins TRBV5-1 to TRBJ2-2, with D unclear. V was trimmed by 1 base and J by 6 bases, leaving 10 bases between them. Germline CDR1 SGHRS, CDR2 YFSETQ. This CDR3 region has 14 residues.

The chain links TRBV2 to TRBJ1-1; no reliable D call. Germline V lookup: CDR1 SNHLY, CDR2 FYNNEI. CDR3 length equals 10 residues. The CDR3 region is CFTGSTEAFF. In DNA form, the CDR3 reads TGTTTTACGGGAAGCACTGAAGCTTTCTTT.

This rearrangement joins TRBV9 to TRBJ2-7; TRBD1 matches 8 bases. V trimming: 3 bases; J trimming: 6 bases; junction bases outside the gene matches: 2. Per germline, CDR1 SGDLS and CDR2 YYNGEE. This CDR3 is 12 amino acids long. The CDR3 region has the DNA TGTGCCAGCAGCGGTACAGGGGGCGAGCAGTACTTC. Translation gives CASSGTGGEQYF. The whole variable domain, filled in from reference TRBV9 and TRBJ2-7, reads DSGVTQTPKHLITATGQRVTLRCSPRSGDLSVYWYQQSLDQGLQFLIQYYNGEERAKGNILERFSAQQFPDLHSELNLSSLELGDSALYFCASSGTGGEQYFGPGTRLTVT.